Each of the 8 T cell receptor beta chains below was sequenced from the same sample in a study of blood T cells in healthy people across ages. Sample-barcoded 5' priming and a J-beta primer mix drove a second PCR of roughly 7 to 11 cycles. Each CDR3 protein gets one entry after TCRdb re-called the 5' RACE reads with MiXCR. The profile shows around 800,000 distinct CDR3 sequences, roughly 50% of them singletons. Sequenced: blood. All receptors come from a man older than 75 in good health.

The V gene is TRBV5-1, the J gene TRBJ1-1; the D is unclear. Germline V gene lookup returns CDR1 SGHRS and CDR2 YFSETQ. Trimming took off 4 bases at V and 0 bases at J, with 13 bases between the two ends. The CDR3 consists of 15 residues. The CDR3 DNA reads as TGCGCCAGCAGCCCCGACCCGACGGTGAACACTGAAGCTTTCTTT. It translates to CASSPDPTVNTEAFF.

This clonotype was seen at least ten times. Written as DNA, the CDR3 is TGTGCCAGCAGCCCGAACACTGAAGCTTTCTTT. It translates to CASSPNTEAFF. The chain joins TRBV11-2 to TRBJ1-1; D unresolved. The CDR3 has 11 amino acids. Germline V lookup: CDR1 SGHAT, CDR2 FQNNGV. V lost 5 bases and J 1 base, leaving 2 bases between the germline ends.

Worth noting for this clonotype: The junction departs from germline at one end; a sequencing error may be responsible. The chain has TRBV24-1 and TRBJ2-3; D possibly corresponds to TRBD1 (6 bases). The CDR3 runs to 16 residues. CDR1 KGHDR and CDR2 SFDVKD come from the germline V gene. CDR3 nucleotide sequence: TGTGCCACCAGTGATCCCGGGACACCCAGCACAGAGACGCAGTATTTT. Its translation: CATSDPGTPSTETQYF.

This clonotype turned up a few times. This chain joins TRBV20-1 and TRBJ2-7; the D call may be TRBD1 or TRBD2 (6 bases each). The germline gives CDR1 DFQATT, CDR2 SNEGSKA (reference sequence). Deletions cut 5 bases from V and 7 bases from J, with 9 bases between. The CDR3 covers 10 residues. The CDR3 DNA reads TGCAGTGCTGGAGGGGGGGAGCAGTACTTC. Protein sequence: CSAGGGEQYF.

The gene calls are TRBV9 and TRBJ2-7, with D perhaps matching TRBD2 (5 bases). Germline values: CDR1 SGDLS, CDR2 YYNGEE. The ends were cut back, 3 bases at V and 7 bases at J, with 11 bases in the middle. The CDR3 runs to 12 residues. CDR3 sequence reads: CASSGGMGEQYF. The CDR3 nucleotides are TGTGCCAGCAGCGGAGGGATGGGTGAGCAGTACTTC. The full variable domain, completed using reference TRBV9 and TRBJ2-7, is DSGVTQTPKHLITATGQRVTLRCSPRSGDLSVYWYQQSLDQGLQFLIQYYNGEERAKGNILERFSAQQFPDLHSELNLSSLELGDSALYFCASSGGMGEQYFGPGTRLTVT.

Only a few counts were recorded for this clonotype. The chain has TRBV7-2 and TRBJ2-3, with TRBD2 matching 9 bases. In germline, CDR1 is SGHTA, CDR2 FQGNSA. After removal of 5 bases from V and 7 bases from J, the junction contained 13 bases not matched to a gene. The CDR3 spans 16 residues. The CDR3 spells CASSPAGTSLSYTQYF. DNA for the CDR3: TGTGCCAGCAGCCCCGCCGGGACTAGCTTATCATATACGCAGTATTTT.

This clonotype has just a few counts. The chain uses TRBV6-6 and TRBJ1-4, with D perhaps TRBD1 (5 bases). Germline V gives CDR1 MNHNY, CDR2 SVGAGI (reference sequence). V lost 8 bases to trimming and J lost 0 bases, with 13 bases between them. The CDR3 is made up of 15 amino acids. In nucleotides, the CDR3 is TGTGCCAGCCGTCAGACAGCTGCAACTAATGAAAAACTGTTTTTT. This encodes CASRQTAATNEKLFF.

The chain links TRBV27 to TRBJ2-3, with D unresolved. Germline V gene data show CDR1 as MNHEY and CDR2 as SMNVEV (reference sequence). V was clipped by 7 bases and J by 0 bases, with 11 bases between them. The CDR3 has 14 amino acids. The DNA of the CDR3 is TGTGCCAGCATGGTCAGGATCAGCACAGATACGCAGTATTTT. Its translation: CASMVRISTDTQYF.